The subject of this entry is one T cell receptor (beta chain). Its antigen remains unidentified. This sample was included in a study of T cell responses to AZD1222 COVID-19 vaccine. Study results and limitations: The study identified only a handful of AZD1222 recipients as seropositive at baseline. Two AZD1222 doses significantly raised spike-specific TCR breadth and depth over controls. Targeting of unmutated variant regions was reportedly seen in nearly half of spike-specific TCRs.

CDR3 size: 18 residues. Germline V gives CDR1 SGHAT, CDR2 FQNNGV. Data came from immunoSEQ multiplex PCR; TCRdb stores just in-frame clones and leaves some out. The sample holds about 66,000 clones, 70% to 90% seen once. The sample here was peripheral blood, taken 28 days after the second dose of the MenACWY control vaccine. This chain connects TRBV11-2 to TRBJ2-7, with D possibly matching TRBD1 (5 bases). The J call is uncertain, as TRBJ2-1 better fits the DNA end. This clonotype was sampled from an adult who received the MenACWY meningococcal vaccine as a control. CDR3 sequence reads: CASSLDSPAAGLYNEQFF. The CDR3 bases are TGTGCCAGCAGCTTAGACTCCCCGGCGGCAGGGTTATACAATGAGCAGTTCTTC.